The 9 T cell receptor beta chains below all came from one sample that was sequenced in a study of blood T cell repertoires in COVID-19. The protocol was immunoSEQ multiplex PCR, while the TCRdb copy is restricted to in-frame clones and leaves out a portion. This table has fewer than 400,000 clones, around 82% appearing once. Sequencing was done on a sample of peripheral blood. These receptors all come from a man aged 25 to 45 with active or convalescent COVID-19.

This clone was picked up one time. This rearrangement joins TRBV7-7 to TRBJ2-5; 11 nucleotides align to TRBD2. Germline loops: CDR1 SSHAT, CDR2 FNYEAQ (reference sequence). The CDR3 runs to 15 residues. Losses at the gene ends were 5 bases for V and 3 bases for J; bases not matched to a gene: 5. The CDR3 region has the DNA TGTGCCAGCAGCGCGCGACTAGCGGGAAAAGAGACCCAGTACTTC. This sequence encodes CASSARLAGKETQYF. Full variable domain (remainder filled in from reference TRBV7-7 and TRBJ2-5): GAGVSQSPRYKVTKRGQDVTLRCDPISSHATLYWYQQALGQGPEFLTYFNYEAQPDKSGLPSDRFSAERPEGSISTLTIQRTEQRDSAMYRCASSARLAGKETQYFGPGTRLLVL.

V is TRBV5-1 and J is TRBJ2-2; 11 bases align to TRBD2. The CDR3 extends over 17 amino acids. The trim removed 2 bases at V and 4 bases at J, leaving 7 bases unmatched. CDR1 is SGHRS and CDR2 is YFSETQ in the germline V gene. The CDR3 loop reads CASSLGLAGIPTGELFF. The CDR3 DNA is TGCGCCAGCAGCTTAGGACTAGCGGGTATACCCACCGGGGAGCTGTTTTTT.

The rearrangement joins TRBV20-1 to TRBJ2-7, with a weak D call TRBD2 (6 bases). Germline V gene lookup returns CDR1 DFQATT and CDR2 SNEGSKA (reference sequence). This CDR3 has 13 amino acids. V was shortened by 3 bases and J by 5 bases, with 14 bases between the two germline ends. CDR3 nucleotide sequence: TGCAGTGCTAGTTCGGGGGATCGCCACGAGCAGTACTTC. Protein sequence: CSASSGDRHEQYF.

This chain joins TRBV6-1 and TRBJ1-2; D perhaps matches TRBD1 (5 bases). V dropped 3 bases and J dropped 3 bases, with 17 bases sitting between them. Germline assignment: CDR1 MNHNS and CDR2 SASEGT. This CDR3 has 16 residues. CDR3 sequence: CASSDGGYGGDYGYTF. In nucleotides, the CDR3 is TGTGCCAGCAGTGATGGAGGTTATGGGGGGGACTATGGCTACACCTTC.

This clone was counted once. The rearrangement joins TRBV7-9 to TRBJ2-5; 7 bases align to TRBD2. Germline CDR1 SEHNR, CDR2 FQNEAQ (reference sequence). The V and J ends lost 4 bases and 5 bases, in that order; junction bases with no gene match: 4. The CDR3 loop spans 13 amino acids. This CDR3 is CASSYRRGETQYF. CDR3 DNA sequence: TGTGCCAGCAGCTACAGGCGGGGGGAGACCCAGTACTTC.

This sequence joins TRBV6-2 or TRBV6-3 and TRBJ2-3, with a weak D call TRBD1 (5 bases). Per germline, CDR1 MNHEY and CDR2 SVGEGT. V lost 4 bases to trimming and J lost 1 base, with 12 bases between them. The CDR3 contains 15 residues. The CDR3 nucleotides are TGTGCCAGCAGTTTTTACGGACAACGCACAGATACGCAGTATTTT. Amino acid sequence: CASSFYGQRTDTQYF.

This rearrangement joins TRBV30 to TRBJ1-1; D is ambiguous. Trimming removed 4 bases from V and 4 bases from J, with 19 bases in between. There are 15 residues in the CDR3. Germline loops: CDR1 GTSNPN, CDR2 SVGIG (reference sequence). The CDR3 region has the DNA TGTGCCTGGATGAGTCCGGGTTTTAGGTCCACTGAAGCTTTCTTT. Amino acid sequence: CAWMSPGFRSTEAFF.

The chain employs TRBV15 and TRBJ1-1, with 12 bases that match TRBD1. The CDR3 loop spans 17 amino acids. Germline V lookup: CDR1 LNHNV, CDR2 YYDKDF (reference sequence). Unmatched junction bases numbered 7, after V lost 0 bases and J lost 5 bases. CDR3 residues: CATSRDKGQGAWTEAFF. CDR3 nucleotides: TGTGCCACCAGCAGAGATAAGGGACAGGGGGCGTGGACTGAAGCTTTCTTT.

The rearrangement links TRBV30 to TRBJ2-7; 8 bases map to TRBD1. CDR1 and CDR2 (germline): GTSNPN, SVGIG (reference sequence). Trimming at V came to 5 bases and at J to 6 bases, leaving 6 bases not matched to a gene. The CDR3 spans 12 residues. CDR3 region: CAWDRGEVEQYF. In nucleotides, the CDR3 is TGTGCCTGGGACAGGGGAGAGGTCGAGCAGTACTTC.